This entry describes one T cell receptor (beta chain). Its antigen is undetermined. From the approximately 110-subject validation cohort, which was separate from the roughly 670-subject first cohort, the donors were drawn. This sample stems from a study of cytomegalovirus exposure and HLA in healthy donors. Whole-study context: It was reported in a later analysis that the 95 to 150 validation repertoires used the same platform as the roughly 640 first-cohort repertoires. Findings and caveats of the study: The study designated around 150 TCR beta chains cytomegalovirus-associated. In a later analysis, first-cohort TCR clusters were found to tend to co-occur in the roughly 120 validation repertoires.

Generated by immunoSEQ multiplex PCR, the TCRdb table keeps only in-frame clones and is missing some. There are 300,000 to 400,000 clones in the sample; just over 85% occur only once, and around 0.8% lies in the top ten. After removal of 4 bases from V and 4 bases from J, the junction contained 22 bases not matched to a gene. The CDR3 has 21 amino acids. Germline loops: CDR1 SGHRS, CDR2 YFSETQ. The chain is built from TRBV5-1 and TRBJ2-2, with 10 bases identical to TRBD1. This sequence originates from a woman younger than 35 in good health and CMV-seronegative. The source material was PBMCs. CDR3 DNA: TGCGCCAGCAGCCCCCGGGACAGGGGACCAGTGGAGTATAGACTCACCGGGGAGCTGTTTTTT. Its protein is CASSPRDRGPVEYRLTGELFF.